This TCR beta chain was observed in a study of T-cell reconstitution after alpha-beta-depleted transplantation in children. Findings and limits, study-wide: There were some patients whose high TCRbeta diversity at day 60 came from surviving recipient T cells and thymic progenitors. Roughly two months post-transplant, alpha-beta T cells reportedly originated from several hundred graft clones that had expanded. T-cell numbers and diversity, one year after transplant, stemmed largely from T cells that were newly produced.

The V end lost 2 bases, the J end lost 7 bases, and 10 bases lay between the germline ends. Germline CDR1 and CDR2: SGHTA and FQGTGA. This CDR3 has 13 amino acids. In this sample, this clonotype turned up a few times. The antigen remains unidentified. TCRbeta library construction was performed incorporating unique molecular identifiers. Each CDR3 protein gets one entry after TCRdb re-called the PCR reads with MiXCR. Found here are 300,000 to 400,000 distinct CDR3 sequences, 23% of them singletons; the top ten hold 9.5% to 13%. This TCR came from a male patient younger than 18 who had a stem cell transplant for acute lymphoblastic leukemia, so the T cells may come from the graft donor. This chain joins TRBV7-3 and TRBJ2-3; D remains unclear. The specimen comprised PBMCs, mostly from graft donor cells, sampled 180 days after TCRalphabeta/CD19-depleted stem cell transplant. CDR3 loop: CASSLEPKNTQYF. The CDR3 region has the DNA TGTGCCAGCAGCTTAGAACCGAAGAATACGCAGTATTTT.